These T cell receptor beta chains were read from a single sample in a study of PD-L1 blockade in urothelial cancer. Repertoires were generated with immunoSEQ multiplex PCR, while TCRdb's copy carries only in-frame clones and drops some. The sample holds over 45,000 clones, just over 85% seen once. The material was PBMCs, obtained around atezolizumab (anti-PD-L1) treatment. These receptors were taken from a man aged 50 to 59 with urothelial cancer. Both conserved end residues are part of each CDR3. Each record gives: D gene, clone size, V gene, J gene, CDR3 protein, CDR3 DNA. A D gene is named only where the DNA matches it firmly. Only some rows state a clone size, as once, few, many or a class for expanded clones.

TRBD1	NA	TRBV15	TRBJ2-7	CATSREGQGYEQYF	TGTGCCACCAGCAGAGAGGGACAGGGGTACGAGCAGTACTTC
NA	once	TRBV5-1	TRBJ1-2	CASSLATVSYGYTF	TGCGCCAGCAGCTTGGCGACAGTTTCCTATGGCTACACCTTC
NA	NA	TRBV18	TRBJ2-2	CASSSHGGLNTGELFF	TGTGCCAGCTCTTCTCACGGAGGTTTGAACACCGGGGAGCTGTTTTTT
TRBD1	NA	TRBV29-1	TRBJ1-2	CSVVTGMGYTF	TGCAGCGTTGTGACAGGGATGGGCTACACCTTC
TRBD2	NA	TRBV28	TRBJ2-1	CASSSSGTSGRTYNEQFF	TGTGCCAGCAGTTCCTCCGGGACTAGCGGGCGAACCTACAATGAGCAGTTCTTC
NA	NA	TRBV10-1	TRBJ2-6	CASSDRNSGANVLTF	TGCGCCAGCAGTGACAGGAACTCTGGGGCCAACGTCCTGACTTTC
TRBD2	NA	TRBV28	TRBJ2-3	CASTRGADTQYF	TGTGCCAGCACGCGGGGGGCGGATACGCAGTATTTT
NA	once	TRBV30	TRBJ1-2	CAWSVLGSTYGYTF	TGTGCCTGGAGTGTACTCGGGAGTACCTATGGCTACACCTTC
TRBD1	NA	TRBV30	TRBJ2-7	CAWSRTGVGEQYF	TGTGCCTGGAGTAGGACAGGGGTAGGCGAGCAGTACTTC
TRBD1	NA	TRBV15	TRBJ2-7	CATSIDRGWDEQYF	TGTGCCACCAGCATTGACAGGGGCTGGGACGAGCAGTACTTC
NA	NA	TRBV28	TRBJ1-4	CASSLITGSTNEKLFF	TGTGCCAGCAGTTTAATTACAGGGTCAACTAATGAAAAACTGTTTTTT
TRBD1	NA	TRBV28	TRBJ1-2	CASSTGGRGYTF	TGTGCCAGCAGTACAGGGGGACGTGGCTACACCTTC
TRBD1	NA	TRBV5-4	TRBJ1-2	CASSAPGQDIYGYTF	TGTGCCAGCAGCGCGCCGGGACAGGATATCTATGGCTACACCTTC
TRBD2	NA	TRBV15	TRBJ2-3	CATSTILAGATDTQYF	TGTGCCACCAGCACAATACTAGCGGGAGCGACAGATACGCAGTATTTT
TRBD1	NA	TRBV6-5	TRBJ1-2	CASSRGQGHYGYTF	TGTGCCAGCAGTCGCGGACAGGGGCACTATGGCTACACCTTC
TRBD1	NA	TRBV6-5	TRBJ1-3	CASSYLTGGKGNTIYF	TGTGCCAGCAGTTACCTGACAGGGGGAAAAGGAAACACCATATATTTT
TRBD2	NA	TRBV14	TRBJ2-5	CASSSLAGGYETQYF	TGTGCCAGCAGCTCTCTAGCGGGAGGATATGAGACCCAGTACTTC
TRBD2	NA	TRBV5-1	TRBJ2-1	CASSPGTFGLDEQFF	TGCGCCAGCAGCCCCGGGACTTTCGGACTAGATGAGCAGTTCTTC
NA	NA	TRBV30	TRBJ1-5	CAWSVRGQPQHF	TGTGCCTGGAGTGTACGTGGCCAGCCCCAGCATTTT
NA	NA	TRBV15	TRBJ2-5	CATSRDGGFQYF	TGTGCCACCAGCAGAGATGGCGGATTCCAGTACTTC
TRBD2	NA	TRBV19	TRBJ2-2	CASSLSPGTRGGELFF	TGTGCCAGTAGTTTATCCCCGGGGACTAGGGGCGGGGAGCTGTTTTTT
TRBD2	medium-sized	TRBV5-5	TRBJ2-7	CASSPGGTSGRLEQYF	TGTGCCAGCAGCCCAGGTGGGACTAGCGGGAGACTGGAGCAGTACTTC
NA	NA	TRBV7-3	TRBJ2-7	CASSLGQRGEQYF	TGTGCCAGCAGCTTGGGGCAGCGCGGAGAGCAGTACTTC
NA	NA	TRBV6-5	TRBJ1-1	CASSYAIRGNTEAFF	TGTGCCAGCAGTTACGCGATCAGGGGCAACACTGAAGCTTTCTTT
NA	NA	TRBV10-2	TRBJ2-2	CASSEPTGELFF	TGCGCCAGCAGTGAGCCGACCGGGGAGCTGTTTTTT
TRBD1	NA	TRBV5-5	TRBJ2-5	CASSETGVSETQYF	TGTGCCAGCAGCGAAACAGGGGTGTCGGAGACCCAGTACTTC
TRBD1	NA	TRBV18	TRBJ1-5	CASSPHPPDRANQPQHF	TGTGCCAGCTCACCCCACCCCCCGGACAGGGCCAATCAGCCCCAGCATTTT
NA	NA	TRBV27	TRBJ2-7	CASSRIERVYEQYF	TGTGCCAGCAGCCGTATCGAGAGGGTCTACGAGCAGTACTTC
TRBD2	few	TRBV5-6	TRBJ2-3	CASSLPGLAAVTDTQYF	TGTGCCAGCAGCTTACCGGGACTAGCGGCGGTCACAGATACGCAGTATTTT
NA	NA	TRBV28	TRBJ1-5	CASSSTAHNQPQHF	TGTGCCAGCAGTTCGACAGCGCACAATCAGCCCCAGCATTTT
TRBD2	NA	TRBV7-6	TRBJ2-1	CASSPGLAGGGEQFF	TGTGCCAGCAGCCCGGGACTAGCGGGAGGGGGTGAGCAGTTCTTC
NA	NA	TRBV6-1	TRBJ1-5	CASLPLVGPQHF	TGTGCCAGCCTCCCACTGGTCGGGCCCCAGCATTTT
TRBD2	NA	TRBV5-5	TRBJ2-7	CASSLNFGGREQYF	TGTGCCAGCAGCTTGAATTTCGGGGGGAGGGAGCAGTACTTC
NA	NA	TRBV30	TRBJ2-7	CAWSWGGAVSYEQYF	TGTGCCTGGAGCTGGGGGGGGGCGGTATCCTACGAGCAGTACTTC
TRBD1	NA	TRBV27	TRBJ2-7	CASRIGTGTYEQYF	TGTGCCAGCAGAATAGGGACAGGGACCTACGAGCAGTACTTC
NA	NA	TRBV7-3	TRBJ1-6	CASSFGQPNSPLHF	TGTGCCAGCAGCTTTGGACAGCCAAATTCACCCCTCCACTTT
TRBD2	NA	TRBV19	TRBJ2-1	CASSMGLAGYNEQFF	TGTGCCAGTAGTATGGGCCTAGCGGGGTACAATGAGCAGTTCTTC
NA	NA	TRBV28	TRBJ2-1	CASSLKGLRRADPLF	TGTGCCAGCAGTTTAAAGGGTCTCAGGAGGGCCGACCCGCTCTTC
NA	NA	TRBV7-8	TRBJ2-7	CASTLLRSLGASERVAEQYF	TGTGCCAGCACACTATTAAGGAGTCTTGGGGCTAGCGAACGGGTAGCCGAGCAGTACTTC
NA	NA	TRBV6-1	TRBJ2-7	CASGKTEAYEQYF	TGTGCCAGCGGAAAAACAGAAGCCTACGAGCAGTACTTC
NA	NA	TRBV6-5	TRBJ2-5	CASSRQDRYQETQYF	TGTGCCAGCAGCCGCCAAGACAGGTACCAAGAGACCCAGTACTTC
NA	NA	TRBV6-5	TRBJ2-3	CASSSPSIGTQYF	TGTGCCAGCAGTTCACCTAGTATCGGTACGCAGTATTTT
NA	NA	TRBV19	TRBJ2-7	CASSIGSGPYEQYF	TGTGCCAGTAGTATAGGGAGCGGGCCCTACGAGCAGTACTTC